Each of the 9 T cell receptor beta chains below was sequenced from the same sample in a study of OX40 agonist ivuxolimab in advanced cancers. Sequencing used immunoSEQ multiplex PCR; TCRdb keeps in-frame clones, though not all of them. The sample has tens of thousands of clones, about four fifths seen once. The material sequenced was CD4+ or CD8+ T cells sorted from blood, taken in a trial of the OX40 agonist ivuxolimab. These receptors all come from an adult with an advanced solid tumor such as melanoma, head and neck, liver or kidney cancer.

V usage is TRBV6-5 and J usage is TRBJ2-1; D is tentatively TRBD1 or TRBD2 (5 bases each). This CDR3 contains 12 residues. Germline values: CDR1 MNHEY, CDR2 SVGAGI. With 5 bases removed from V and 8 bases from J, the gap between germline ends came to 10 bases. CDR3 nucleotide sequence: TGTGCCAGCAGTGGCCGAGGGGATGAGCAGTTCTTC. Translating it yields CASSGRGDEQFF.

CDR3 residues: CASSSDRGATTDTQYF. The CDR3 region has the DNA TGTGCCAGCAGTTCAGACAGGGGTGCAACCACAGATACGCAGTATTTT. V is TRBV28 and J is TRBJ2-3, with 8 bases aligning to TRBD1. Germline CDR1 reads MDHEN; CDR2 reads SYDVKM. CDR3 size: 16 residues. Trimming cost V 4 bases and J 2 bases; bases outside gene matches: 8.

The V call is TRBV5-4, the J call TRBJ2-1; 9 bases match TRBD1. The CDR3 contains 14 residues. The junction had 3 bases not matched to a gene; V was cut back by 0 bases and J by 8 bases. Germline V gives CDR1 SGHNT, CDR2 YYREEE (reference sequence). The DNA of the CDR3 is TGTGCCAGCAGCTTGGGGACAGGGGTCCATGAGCAGTTCTTC. Encoded protein: CASSLGTGVHEQFF.

This clone has just a few counts. The gene calls are TRBV9 and TRBJ2-3; the D is unclear. CDR1 is SGDLS and CDR2 is YYNGEE in the germline V gene. The CDR3 has 14 residues. V was clipped by 0 bases and J by 4 bases, with 9 bases between them. CDR3 sequence (DNA): TGTGCCAGCAGCGTAGAGGGATTGCCAGATACGCAGTATTTT. Translated: CASSVEGLPDTQYF.

The chain joins TRBV4-3 to TRBJ2-2; 16 bases match TRBD2. V dropped 3 bases and J dropped 6; count of bases not matched to a gene: 13. The CDR3 totals 20 residues. CDR1 is LGHNA and CDR2 is YSLEER in the germline V gene. As DNA, the CDR3 is TGCGCCAGCAGCCAGGTAGCGGGACTAGCGGGAGGGTCCCCTCCCGGGGAGCTGTTTTTT. Translation gives CASSQVAGLAGGSPPGELFF.

The chain employs TRBV7-2 and TRBJ1-1; D remains ambiguous. V was clipped by 5 bases and J by 0 bases, with 10 bases between them. This CDR3 spans 14 amino acids. Germline CDR1 is SGHTA and CDR2 is FQGNSA. CDR3 protein: CASSPFLVNTEAFF. CDR3 in DNA: TGTGCCAGCAGCCCGTTCCTGGTGAACACTGAAGCTTTCTTT.

This clone was counted once. The V call is TRBV7-8, the J call TRBJ1-3, with D unclear. The V and J ends lost 1 base and 0 bases respectively, with 4 bases between them. Germline V gene sequence: CDR1 SGHVS, CDR2 FQNEAQ. CDR3 length: 14 residues. The CDR3 is CASSLGGSGNTIYF. In nucleotides, the CDR3 is TGTGCCAGCAGCTTAGGCGGCTCTGGAAACACCATATATTTT.

The chain links TRBV5-1 to TRBJ2-7, with 11 bases fitting TRBD2. The V gene end was trimmed by 0 bases and the J gene end by 4 bases; junction bases not matched to a gene: 3. The length of the CDR3 is 15 residues. Germline CDR1 reads SGHRS; CDR2 reads YFSETQ. The CDR3 loop is CASSLGGTSGYEQYF. The CDR3 DNA reads as TGCGCCAGCAGCTTGGGTGGGACTAGCGGATACGAGCAGTACTTC.

The CDR3, as DNA: TGTGCCTGGGGGGGAAACACCATATATTTT. This sequence encodes CAWGGNTIYF. This sequence joins TRBV30 and TRBJ1-3, with no clear D. The V end lost 5 bases, the J end lost 4 bases, and 3 bases lay between the germline ends. The CDR3 is made up of 10 amino acids. Germline lookup yields CDR1 GTSNPN and CDR2 SVGIG (reference sequence).